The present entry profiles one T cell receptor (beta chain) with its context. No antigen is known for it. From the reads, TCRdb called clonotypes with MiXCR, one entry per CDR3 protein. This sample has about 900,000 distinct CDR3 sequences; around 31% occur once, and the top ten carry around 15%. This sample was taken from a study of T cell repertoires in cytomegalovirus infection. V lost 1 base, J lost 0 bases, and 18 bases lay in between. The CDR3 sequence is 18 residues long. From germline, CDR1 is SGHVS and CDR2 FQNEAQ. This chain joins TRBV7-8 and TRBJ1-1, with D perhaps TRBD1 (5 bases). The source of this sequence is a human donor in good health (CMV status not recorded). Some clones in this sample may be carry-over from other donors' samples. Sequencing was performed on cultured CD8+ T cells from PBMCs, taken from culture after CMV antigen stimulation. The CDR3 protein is CASSLVFLDPGMNTEAFF. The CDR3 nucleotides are TGTGCCAGCAGCTTAGTTTTCCTAGACCCAGGGATGAACACTGAAGCTTTCTTT. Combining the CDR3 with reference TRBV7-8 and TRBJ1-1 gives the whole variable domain GAGVSQSPRYKVAKRGQDVALRCDPISGHVSLFWYQQALGQGPEFLTYFQNEAQLDKSGLPSDRFFAERPEGSVSTLKIQRTQQEDSAVYLCASSLVFLDPGMNTEAFFGQGTRLTVV.